The 26 T cell receptor beta chains presented below share a single source sample, sequenced in a study of blood T cells in healthy people across ages. For the second PCR, which ran for about 7 to 11 cycles, a sample-barcoded 5' primer and a J-beta primer mix were used. Using its own MiXCR run on the 5' RACE reads, TCRdb lists one record per CDR3 protein. The sample gives about 900,000 distinct CDR3 sequences, under 50% of which show up once; around an eighth is in the top ten. The sequencing input was blood. The receptors were gathered from a man between 25 and 39 years old in good health.

This clonotype has ten or more counts. Compared with germline, one end of the junction differs, possibly owing to a read error. This chain connects TRBV5-1 to TRBJ2-1, with 9 nucleotides matching TRBD2. In germline, CDR1 is SGHRS, CDR2 YFSETQ. CDR3 length: 15 residues. The CDR3 nucleotides read TGTGCCAGCAGCTTGGGCGGGGGGGCCTACAATGAGCAGTTCTTC. Encoded protein: CASSLGGGAYNEQFF.

The genes are TRBV9 and TRBJ2-1, with TRBD1 matching 9 bases. This CDR3 comprises 14 residues. V shed 0 bases and J 8 bases; nucleotides not matched to a gene: 3. Germline V gene data show CDR1 as SGDLS and CDR2 as YYNGEE. DNA for the CDR3: TGTGCCAGCAGCGTAGGACAGGGGGGGGATGAGCAGTTCTTC. Amino acid sequence: CASSVGQGGDEQFF.

This clonotype was found a few times. V and J are TRBV7-9 and TRBJ2-5, with 7 bases matching TRBD2. The end of the DNA aligns better with TRBJ2-7, so the J call may be wrong. This CDR3 is built from 14 residues. Germline V CDR1 and CDR2: SEHNR, FQNEAQ (reference sequence). The CDR3 loop reads CASSLVSGGGEQYF. In nucleotides, the CDR3 is TGTGCCAGCAGCTTGGTCTCGGGGGGTGGCGAGCAGTACTTC.

The V call is TRBV6-2 or TRBV6-3, the J call TRBJ2-1; the D call may be TRBD1 or TRBD2 (5 bases each). Germline V gene lookup returns CDR1 MNHEY and CDR2 SVGEGT. V was cut by 8 bases and J by 9 bases, with 20 bases left in between. The CDR3 totals 14 residues. CDR3 sequence: CASGTGYGAVEQFF. CDR3 in DNA: TGTGCCAGCGGAACGGGGTACGGGGCGGTTGAGCAGTTCTTC.

The chain joins TRBV3-1 to TRBJ1-5; no firm D call. V was clipped by 1 base and J by 2 bases, with 6 bases between them. CDR1 and CDR2 from the germline V gene are LGHDT and YNNKEL (reference sequence). CDR3 length: 14 residues. The CDR3 here is CASSQVRGNQPQHF. CDR3 sequence (DNA): TGTGCCAGCAGCCAAGTTCGTGGCAATCAGCCCCAGCATTTT.

This clonotype was observed many times. One base away lies a much larger clone, so this may be a sequencing read error. The chain employs TRBV6-1 and TRBJ2-1, with D unclear. The germline V and J ends were trimmed by 8 bases and 0 bases, with 8 bases remaining between them. The CDR3 consists of 13 residues. Germline V CDR1 and CDR2: MNHNS, SASEGT. This CDR3 reads CASECGSYNEQFF. DNA for the CDR3: TGTGCCAGCGAGTGCGGCTCCTACAATGAGCAGTTCTTC.

The chain employs TRBV7-3 and TRBJ2-4, with 10 bases identical to TRBD2. The DNA end lines up better with TRBJ2-5; the J call may be wrong. The CDR3 runs to 15 residues. Germline CDR1 SGHTA, CDR2 FQGTGA. CDR3 amino acids: CASSPSGGAGETQYF. CDR3 nucleotide sequence: TGTGCCAGCAGCCCAAGCGGGGGGGCTGGCGAGACCCAGTACTTC.

The chain recombines TRBV28 with TRBJ2-3, with 13 bases that match TRBD2. The CDR3 spans 15 residues. CDR1 and CDR2 from the germline V gene are MDHEN and SYDVKM. Trimming took 6 bases from V and 5 from J; bases not matched to a gene: 5. Written as DNA, the CDR3 is TGTGCCAGCAGAACTAGCGGGGGGGAGGTAGATACGCAGTATTTT. It encodes CASRTSGGEVDTQYF.

V gene TRBV11-1 combines with J gene TRBJ2-1; 9 nucleotides match TRBD1. In germline, CDR1 is SGHAT, CDR2 FQDESV (reference sequence). Losses at the gene ends were 0 bases for V and 1 base for J; bases not matched to a gene: 1. This CDR3 has 16 residues. The DNA of the CDR3 is TGTGCCAGCAGCTTAGCCGGGACAGGGTCCTACAATGAGCAGTTCTTC. This translates into CASSLAGTGSYNEQFF.

The chain uses TRBV5-1 and TRBJ1-6; no clear D. This CDR3 spans 13 amino acids. The germline gives CDR1 SGHRS, CDR2 YFSETQ. The germline V and J ends were trimmed by 5 bases and 5 bases, with 8 bases remaining between them. CDR3 in DNA: TGCGCCAGCAGTGGGCAAAATAATTCACCCCTCCACTTT. This translates into CASSGQNNSPLHF.

A single count supports this clonotype. One end of the junction does not line up with germline, which may come from a read error. V gene TRBV7-8 combines with J gene TRBJ2-1, with D possibly being TRBD2 (6 bases). The CDR3 consists of 15 residues. Per the germline V gene, CDR1 is SGHVS and CDR2 is FQNEAQ. The CDR3: CAGSLGWGAYNEQFF. Written as DNA, the CDR3 is TGTGCCGGCAGCCTAGGATGGGGGGCCTACAATGAGCAGTTCTTC.

This clonotype has more than one count but fewer than ten. The chain is built from TRBV6-5 and TRBJ2-3, with D unclear. CDR1 is MNHEY and CDR2 is SVGAGI in the germline V gene. Trimming took off 3 bases at V and 2 bases at J, with 6 bases between the two ends. CDR3 length: 13 amino acids. In DNA form, the CDR3 reads TGTGCCAGCAGTTATCGGCACACAGATACGCAGTATTTT. This encodes CASSYRHTDTQYF.

This clonotype was seen a handful of times. J is TRBJ2-5 and V is TRBV20-1; D is uncertain. This CDR3 contains 13 residues. Trimming took off 3 bases at V and 2 bases at J, with 10 bases between the two ends. Germline lookup yields CDR1 DFQATT and CDR2 SNEGSKA (reference sequence). DNA for the CDR3: TGCAGTGCTAGTGGCCAAGAACAAGAGACCCAGTACTTC. Translating it yields CSASGQEQETQYF.

The DNA of the CDR3 is TGCAGCGTTGAAGTCCTGGAGGGCGCGTACTTC. Its protein product is CSVEVLEGAYF. J is TRBJ2-7 and V is TRBV29-1; a possible D gene is TRBD2 (6 bases). CDR1 is SQVTM and CDR2 is ANQGSEA in the germline V gene. The CDR3 contains 11 residues. Trimming removed 1 base from V and 12 bases from J, with 13 bases in between.

This clonotype was counted only a few times. This chain connects TRBV20-1 to TRBJ2-3; TRBD2 matches 7 bases. J lost 3 bases, V lost 7 bases, and 4 bases had no gene match. The length of the CDR3 is 12 residues. The germline CDR1 and CDR2 sequences are DFQATT and SNEGSKA (reference sequence). The CDR3 DNA follows: TGCAGTGGGCGGGGGTCTACAGATACGCAGTATTTT. Encoded protein: CSGRGSTDTQYF.

The rearrangement uses TRBV28 and TRBJ2-4; D might be TRBD2 (6 bases). Trimming removed 3 bases from V and 9 bases from J, with 15 bases in between. The CDR3 covers 14 residues. CDR1 and CDR2 from the germline V gene are MDHEN and SYDVKM. Here the CDR3 DNA reads TGTGCCAGCAGTTTCCCGCGGGGTGGCCCCATTCAGTACTTC. Encoded protein: CASSFPRGGPIQYF.

A few counts support this clonotype. The chain carries TRBV7-2 and TRBJ2-4, with TRBD1 identical over 7 bases. Germline V gene sequence: CDR1 SGHTA, CDR2 FQGNSA. CDR3 length: 16 residues. V trimming: 1 base; J trimming: 6 bases; junction bases outside the gene matches: 9. DNA for the CDR3: TGTGCCAGCAGCTTAGGACAGGGTGGAGCGAGAAACATTCAGTACTTC. Its translation is CASSLGQGGARNIQYF.

The rearrangement joins TRBV7-2 to TRBJ2-3; 11 positions match TRBD2. The trim removed 6 bases at V and 7 bases at J, leaving 3 bases unmatched. CDR3 length equals 13 residues. CDR1 and CDR2 from the germline V gene are SGHTA and FQGNSA. The CDR3: CASRLAGDHTQYF. The CDR3 coding sequence is TGTGCCAGCAGACTAGCGGGGGACCATACGCAGTATTTT.

The chain uses TRBV4-2 and TRBJ1-5; D unresolved. Per the germline V gene, CDR1 is LGHNA and CDR2 is YNFKEQ. The V and J ends lost 0 bases and 1 base respectively, with 10 bases between them. The CDR3 runs to 16 residues. The CDR3 loop reads CASSQDTALSNQPQHF. The CDR3 nucleotides read TGTGCCAGCAGCCAAGATACGGCTTTGAGCAATCAGCCCCAGCATTTT.

The chain employs TRBV7-2 and TRBJ1-2; tentative D call: TRBD1 (5 bases). With 5 bases removed from V and 0 bases from J, the gap between germline ends came to 13 bases. CDR1 and CDR2 (germline): SGHTA, FQGNSA. The CDR3 is 15 residues long. DNA for the CDR3: TGTGCCAGCAGCCCCGGACGGGGGGCTAACTATGGCTACACCTTC. Its translation is CASSPGRGANYGYTF.

For this clonotype: An end of the junction does not agree with germline; a read error may underlie this. The rearrangement joins TRBV2 to TRBJ1-6; D may be TRBD1 (5 bases). The CDR3 extends over 15 amino acids. The V gene's germline CDR1 is SNHLY and CDR2 FYNNEI. CDR3 protein: CASLRGGARGSPPHF. DNA of the CDR3: TGTGCCAGCCTCCGGGGGGGAGCTCGGGGTTCACCCCCCCACTTT.

This clonotype showed up just a few times. The chain uses TRBV7-9 and TRBJ2-1; 7 nucleotides line up with TRBD1. Losses at the gene ends were 3 bases for V and 8 bases for J; bases not matched to a gene: 13. CDR1 and CDR2 from the germline V gene are SEHNR and FQNEAQ (reference sequence). CDR3 length: 16 residues. CDR3 residues: CASSLAPGQPMDEQFF. CDR3 bases: TGTGCCAGCAGCTTGGCTCCGGGACAGCCTATGGATGAGCAGTTCTTC.

This clonotype has at least ten counts. The rearrangement links TRBV27 to TRBJ2-5, with D perhaps matching TRBD1 (5 bases). Looked up from germline, CDR1 is MNHEY and CDR2 is SMNVEV (reference sequence). The CDR3 has 13 residues. Trimming took off 5 bases at V and 2 bases at J, with 9 bases between the two ends. The DNA of the CDR3 is TGTGCCAGCAGTCAGGGTTGGCAAGAGACCCAGTACTTC. Encoded protein: CASSQGWQETQYF.

J is TRBJ2-1 and V is TRBV5-1, with 7 bases matching TRBD2. After removal of 2 bases from V and 1 base from J, the junction contained 6 bases not matched to a gene. The germline V gene has CDR1 SGHRS and CDR2 YFSETQ. This CDR3 has 16 residues. The DNA for the CDR3 is TGCGCCAGCAGCTTTGGGGCGGGGGAGTCCTACAATGAGCAGTTCTTC. Residues: CASSFGAGESYNEQFF.

The chain employs TRBV5-1 and TRBJ1-5; D is possibly TRBD1 (5 bases). The CDR3 runs 17 residues. Germline loops: CDR1 SGHRS, CDR2 YFSETQ. Trimming removed 4 bases from V and 2 bases from J, with 19 bases in between. The CDR3 loop reads CASSPHFSLGGNQPQHF. The CDR3 DNA follows: TGCGCCAGCAGCCCTCATTTTTCCTTGGGGGGCAATCAGCCCCAGCATTTT.

In DNA form, the CDR3 reads TGCGCCAGCAGCCAAAATCCCGCAGGGGTAGGCTATGGCTACACCTTC. Translation gives CASSQNPAGVGYGYTF. The gene calls are TRBV4-1 and TRBJ1-2; maybe TRBD1 (6 bases). The CDR3 has 16 residues. CDR1 and CDR2 from the germline V gene are MGHRA and YSYEKL. The ends were cut back, 2 bases at V and 4 bases at J, with 17 bases in the middle.